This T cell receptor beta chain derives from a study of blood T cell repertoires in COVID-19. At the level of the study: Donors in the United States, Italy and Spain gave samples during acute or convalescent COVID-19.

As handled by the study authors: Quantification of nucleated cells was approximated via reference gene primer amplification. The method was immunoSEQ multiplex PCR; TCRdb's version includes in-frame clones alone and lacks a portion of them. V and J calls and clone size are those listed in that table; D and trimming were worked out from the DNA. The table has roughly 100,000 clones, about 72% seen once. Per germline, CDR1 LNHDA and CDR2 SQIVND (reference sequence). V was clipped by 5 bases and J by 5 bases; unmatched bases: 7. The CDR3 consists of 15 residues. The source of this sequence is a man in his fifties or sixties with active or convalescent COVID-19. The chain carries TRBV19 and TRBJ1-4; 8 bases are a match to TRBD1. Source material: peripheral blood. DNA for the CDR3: TGTGCCAGTAGTTCCGGACAGGGACTAAATGAAAAACTGTTTTTT. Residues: CASSSGQGLNEKLFF. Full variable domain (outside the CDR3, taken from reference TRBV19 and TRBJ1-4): DGGITQSPKYLFRKEGQNVTLSCEQNLNHDAMYWYRQDPGQGLRLIYYSQIVNDFQKGDIAEGYSVSREKKESFPLTVTSAQKNPTAFYLCASSSGQGLNEKLFFGSGTQLSVL.